The clone carrying this T cell receptor beta chain was found many times. The antigen remains undetermined. The germline V and J ends were trimmed by 10 bases and 4 bases, with 20 bases remaining between them. The CDR3 length is 14 residues. The germline CDR1 and CDR2 sequences are MNHNS and SASEGT. The data are from a study of regulatory T cells in long-lasting Graves disease. Study outcomes and limitations: New patients shared some 890 public clonotypes, fewer than the 2,500 to 3,000 shared by persistent patients.

Time point given: persistent/refractory GD, antithyroid drugs over 5 years with positive TRAb. With RNA extracted from PBMCs as input, the TCR library was made. CDR3-region Arm-PCR and iRepertoire HTBI primers produced the TCR beta libraries. TCRdb fed the multiplex PCR reads into MiXCR, producing one record per CDR3 protein. The table lists around 460,000 distinct CDR3 sequences, approximately 22% of them singletons. This specimen consisted of peripheral blood mononuclear cells (PBMCs), obtained when the disease was refractory, from a patient treated with antithyroid drugs. The rearrangement joins TRBV6-1 to TRBJ2-7, with D perhaps TRBD1 or TRBD2 (6 bases each). The TCR sequence derives from a female donor with Graves disease. CDR3 region: CATADGGLGYEQYF. For the CDR3, the DNA is TGTGCCACCGCTGATGGGGGGCTCGGGTACGAGCAGTACTTC.